This T cell receptor (beta chain) derives from a study of shared clonotypes between healthy human individuals. Broader study findings: Some clonotypes were shared by all four sorted-subset donors, while others were not shared. The non-shared ones had lower generation probabilities than the shared ones.

Clones were sequenced by immunoSEQ multiplex PCR, and TCRdb holds only the in-frame ones, with some missing. The sample carries roughly 200,000 clones, 65% to 70% recorded once. Points on this clone: The antigen remains unidentified.

Per germline, CDR1 SGHRS and CDR2 YFSETQ. Trimming left V 6 bases short and J 4 bases short, with 18 bases between. The CDR3 has 15 residues. The chain recombines TRBV5-1 with TRBJ2-3; D tentatively reads TRBD1 or TRBD2 (5 bases each). This clonotype originated in a man aged 25-45 years in good health. The sample comprised memory CD4+ T cells sorted from blood. As to subset: CD45RA-negative fraction. DNA of the CDR3: TGCGCCAGCACCCTAGGGGACCTGGGTGCAGATACGCAGTATTTT. It is translated as CASTLGDLGADTQYF.